These 27 T cell receptor beta chains were sequenced from one sample in a study of blood T cell repertoires in COVID-19. The method was immunoSEQ multiplex PCR; TCRdb's version includes in-frame clones alone and lacks a portion of them. Here the sample spans around 200,000 clones, around nine tenths being singletons. Sequenced input: peripheral blood. The receptor set was obtained from a woman aged 18-30 years who had recovered from COVID-19.

The V and J genes are TRBV4-3 and TRBJ2-7; D is unresolved. Trimming took off 0 bases at V and 0 bases at J, with 12 bases between the two ends. The CDR3 is 16 amino acids. Germline assignment: CDR1 LGHNA and CDR2 YSLEER. CDR3 residues: CASSQEYPQSSYEQYF. Written as DNA, the CDR3 is TGCGCCAGCAGCCAAGAATATCCACAGAGCTCCTACGAGCAGTACTTC.

The chain employs TRBV7-2 and TRBJ1-2, with 8 positions matching TRBD1. Per germline, CDR1 SGHTA and CDR2 FQGNSA. The CDR3 spans 15 residues. Unmatched junction bases numbered 3, after V lost 1 base and J lost 2 bases. CDR3 residues: CASSLVRTGNYGYTF. CDR3 bases: TGTGCCAGCAGCTTAGTAAGGACAGGGAACTATGGCTACACCTTC.

V usage is TRBV19 and J usage is TRBJ2-7; D may be TRBD2 (5 bases). This CDR3 comprises 13 residues. CDR1 and CDR2 (germline): LNHDA, SQIVND (reference sequence). V was clipped by 1 base and J by 2 bases, with 6 bases between them. CDR3 region: CASSIAGAYEQYF. The CDR3 bases are TGTGCCAGTAGTATAGCCGGGGCCTACGAGCAGTACTTC.

This clone was seen more than once but under ten times. The genes are TRBV1 and TRBJ1-2; the table calls TRBD1, which could not be checked here. TRBV1 is deemed a pseudogene. The CDR3 has 15 residues. DNA for the CDR3: TGCACCAGCAGCCTATCGACAGGGGGTAACTATGGCTACACCTTC. This encodes CTSSLSTGGNYGYTF.

About this clone itself: This CDR3 is also generated by other DNA sequences in the sample. J is TRBJ1-5 and V is TRBV6-5; tentatively, D is TRBD1 (5 bases). This CDR3 contains 13 residues. The V gene lost 2 bases and the J gene lost 4 bases, with 6 bases spanning the gap. Germline CDR1 and CDR2: MNHEY and SVGAGI. The CDR3 protein is CASSYDRNQPQHF. The CDR3 DNA reads TGTGCCAGCAGTTACGACAGAAATCAGCCCCAGCATTTT.

This clone came up a few times. The chain couples TRBV4-3 to TRBJ2-1, with 7 nucleotides matching TRBD2. From germline, CDR1 is LGHNA and CDR2 YSLEER. Trimming took 0 bases from V and 4 from J; bases not matched to a gene: 6. The CDR3 extends over 16 amino acids. CDR3 region: CASSQDEGSGYNEQFF. The DNA of the CDR3 is TGCGCCAGCAGCCAAGATGAGGGTAGCGGGTACAATGAGCAGTTCTTC.

The rearrangement links TRBV7-3 to TRBJ1-2; 7 positions match TRBD1. The CDR3 extends over 11 amino acids. Germline values: CDR1 SGHTA, CDR2 FQGTGA. V trimming: 6 bases; J trimming: 6 bases; junction bases outside the gene matches: 1. The CDR3 sequence: CASSTGDGYTF. CDR3 nucleotides: TGTGCCAGCAGTACAGGGGATGGCTACACCTTC.

The rearrangement joins TRBV10-3 to TRBJ2-3, with TRBD2 identical over 12 bases. Trimming removed 7 bases from V and 8 bases from J; junction bases left unmatched: 13. Germline V CDR1 and CDR2: ENHRY, SYGVKD. The CDR3 is 16 residues long. The CDR3 spells CAITSSGGAGFATQYF. DNA of the CDR3: TGTGCCATCACCTCTAGCGGGGGGGCTGGGTTTGCTACGCAGTATTTT.

This chain connects TRBV6-6 to TRBJ2-7; 10 bases are shared with TRBD1. The CDR3 consists of 14 residues. V was pared by 5 bases and J by 4 bases, with 5 bases of the junction left unmatched. Germline CDR1 and CDR2: MNHNY and SVGAGI (reference sequence). Here the CDR3 DNA reads TGTGCCAGCAGTAGGACAGGGGGGCTTTACGAGCAGTACGTC. Translation gives CASSRTGGLYEQYV.

The V and J genes are TRBV7-8 and TRBJ2-3, with D unclear. This CDR3 comprises 12 residues. V lost 5 bases and J 3 bases, leaving 6 bases between the germline ends. CDR1 is SGHVS and CDR2 is FQNEAQ in the germline V gene. In nucleotides, the CDR3 is TGTGCCAGCAGCCTCGGGACAGATACGCAGTATTTT. Protein sequence: CASSLGTDTQYF.

The genes are TRBV21-1 and TRBJ2-7; the table's TRBD2 call for D was not verified on the DNA. TRBV21-1 is annotated as a pseudogene. The CDR3 is 16 amino acids. The chain's CDR3 is CASSLLGLAGEYEQYV. The CDR3, as DNA: TGTGCCAGCAGCCTTCTGGGCCTAGCGGGAGAGTACGAGCAGTACGTC.

Only one count was recorded for this clone. The chain uses TRBV7-9 and TRBJ2-2; D might be TRBD1 (6 bases). This CDR3 region has 15 residues. The germline V and J ends were trimmed by 5 bases and 2 bases, with 12 bases remaining between them. Germline CDR1 reads SEHNR; CDR2 reads FQNEAQ (reference sequence). CDR3 protein: CASSPGDTNTGELFF. CDR3 DNA: TGTGCCAGCAGCCCCGGGGACACTAACACCGGGGAGCTGTTTTTT.

V gene TRBV5-4 combines with J gene TRBJ2-7; 10 bases map to TRBD1. Germline values: CDR1 SGHNT, CDR2 YYREEE (reference sequence). The junction had 6 bases not matched to a gene; V was cut back by 2 bases and J by 1 base. The CDR3 contains 16 residues. Here the CDR3 reads CASSFGTGAPSYEQYV. The CDR3 region has the DNA TGTGCCAGCAGCTTTGGGACAGGGGCGCCTTCCTACGAGCAGTACGTC.

Of note for this clone: Relative to the germline gene, one junction end is altered; a read error may explain this. The V gene is TRBV4-2, the J gene TRBJ2-3; TRBD2 aligns across 10 bases. Per the germline V gene, CDR1 is LGHNA and CDR2 is YNFKEQ. The length of the CDR3 is 17 residues. The CDR3: CASSQDVASGSKDTQYF. CDR3 bases: TGTGCCAGCAGCCAAGATGTGGCTAGCGGGAGCAAAGATACGCAGTATTTT.

V gene TRBV14 combines with J gene TRBJ1-6; D call uncertain. V was clipped by 3 bases and J by 1 base, with 13 bases between them. The CDR3 is made up of 17 amino acids. Germline assignment: CDR1 SGHDN and CDR2 FVKESK. The CDR3 reads CASSHSVGRSYNSPLHF. The CDR3 nucleotides read TGTGCCAGCAGCCATTCCGTGGGCAGGTCCTATAATTCACCCCTCCACTTT.

In DNA, the CDR3 is TGCGCCAGCAGCCAACTGATTACTGACAGGGACAATTCACCCCTCCACTTT. This gives the protein CASSQLITDRDNSPLHF. The chain carries TRBV4-1 and TRBJ1-6, with 7 bases aligning to TRBD1. The CDR3 is 17 amino acids. The V gene's germline CDR1 is MGHRA and CDR2 YSYEKL. V shed 2 bases and J 7 bases; nucleotides not matched to a gene: 11.

This clone came up once. The chain uses TRBV7-2 and TRBJ2-1, with D unresolved. This CDR3 region has 12 residues. Trimming removed 2 bases at V and 4 bases at J, with 3 bases between. Germline V gives CDR1 SGHTA, CDR2 FQGNSA. Here the CDR3 reads CASSLQYNEQFF. The CDR3 DNA is TGTGCCAGCAGCTTACAATACAATGAGCAGTTCTTC.

J is TRBJ1-1 and V is TRBV14; no clear D gene. The CDR3 has 12 residues. The ends were cut back, 0 bases at V and 8 bases at J, with 7 bases in the middle. Germline values: CDR1 SGHDN, CDR2 FVKESK. CDR3 in DNA: TGTGCCAGCAGCCAAGATTACAGAGAAGCTTTCTTT. It encodes CASSQDYREAFF.

The chain recombines TRBV5-6 with TRBJ1-4; a possible D gene is TRBD1 (5 bases). Trimming removed 3 bases at V and 5 bases at J, with 11 bases between. Germline lookup yields CDR1 SGHDT and CDR2 YYEEEE. The CDR3 runs to 14 residues. The CDR3 bases are TGTGCCAGCAGCTCACTCAAGGGGAATGAAAAACTGTTTTTT. This encodes CASSSLKGNEKLFF.

V is TRBV7-2 and J is TRBJ2-1; D call uncertain. With 3 bases removed from V and 0 bases from J, the gap between germline ends came to 9 bases. Germline V gene data show CDR1 as SGHTA and CDR2 as FQGNSA. CDR3 length: 15 amino acids. CDR3 DNA sequence: TGTGCCAGCAGCTTCCAAGAGAGCTCCTACAATGAGCAGTTCTTC. The encoded protein is CASSFQESSYNEQFF.

The chain combines TRBV14 with TRBJ2-7, with D possibly matching TRBD2 (6 bases). The germline gives CDR1 SGHDN, CDR2 FVKESK. V shed 5 bases and J shed 5 bases, with 16 bases lying between them. This CDR3 contains 14 residues. CDR3 nucleotides: TGTGCCAGCAGCGGGGGGACGGCGCTCCACGAGCAGTACGTC. Its protein is CASSGGTALHEQYV.

V usage is TRBV7-9 and J usage is TRBJ1-6, with D unresolved. CDR1 is SEHNR, CDR2 FQNEAQ, per germline (reference sequence). Trimming took 5 bases from V and 7 from J, leaving 18 bases between them. The CDR3 has 16 amino acids. DNA for the CDR3: TGTGCCAGCAGCCGGGGTGATTACAGACGAAATTCACCCCTCCACTTT. It yields the protein CASSRGDYRRNSPLHF.

This clone was seen once. This sequence joins TRBV7-3 and TRBJ1-6; no definite D call. The CDR3 totals 15 residues. The germline V gene has CDR1 SGHTA and CDR2 FQGTGA. V was cut by 2 bases and J by 8 bases, with 13 bases left in between. Written as DNA, the CDR3 is TGTGCCAGCAGCTTATTCGGGCGGGAAGATTCACCCCTCCACTTT. Translated, it gives CASSLFGREDSPLHF.

This chain joins TRBV4-1 and TRBJ2-2, with 8 bases that match TRBD1. Germline V gives CDR1 MGHRA, CDR2 YSYEKL. Losses at the gene ends were 0 bases for V and 1 base for J; bases not matched to a gene: 4. The CDR3 has 17 amino acids. The CDR3 DNA is TGCGCCAGCAGCCAAGAGTTCGGGACAGGGAACACCGGGGAGCTGTTTTTT. Translation gives CASSQEFGTGNTGELFF.

The chain links TRBV9 to TRBJ1-1; possible D gene TRBD1, 5 bases. CDR1 and CDR2 (germline): SGDLS, YYNGEE. V was clipped by 3 bases and J by 6 bases, with 15 bases between them. The length of the CDR3 is 14 residues. As DNA, the CDR3 is TGTGCCAGCAGCGCCGGACGGTGGGGGGCTGAAGCTTTCTTT. This codes for CASSAGRWGAEAFF.

V and J are TRBV5-4 and TRBJ2-2, with 10 bases identical to TRBD2. Germline-derived CDR1 and CDR2 are SGHNT and YYREEE (reference sequence). The CDR3 contains 15 residues. With 4 bases clipped from V and 2 bases from J, the junction kept 2 bases outside the gene matches. The CDR3 region has the DNA TGTGCCAGCAGCAGACTAGCGGGTAACACCGGGGAGCTGTTTTTT. Its translation: CASSRLAGNTGELFF.

The V call is TRBV11-2, the J call TRBJ2-7; 7 bases match TRBD2. V lost 3 bases, J lost 6 bases, and 8 bases stayed unmatched. The CDR3 loop spans 14 amino acids. CDR1 and CDR2 (germline): SGHAT, FQNNGV. Here the CDR3 reads CASSLGRGGSEQYF. CDR3 in DNA: TGTGCCAGCAGCTTGGGACGGGGAGGGAGCGAGCAGTACTTC.